The rows below give T cell receptor beta chains drawn from one sample of a study of blood T cells in healthy people across ages. One entry per CDR3 protein, called by TCRdb with MiXCR from the 5' RACE reads. The sample consists of approximately 1.5 million distinct CDR3 sequences, about 35% of them appearing once. Sequencing used blood. The receptor set was obtained from a woman aged 25-40 years in good health. CDR3s include the opening cysteine and the closing phenylalanine or tryptophan. Each record gives: D gene, V gene, J gene, clone size, CDR3 DNA, CDR3 protein. A D gene is named only where the DNA matches it firmly. Size is stated for part of the rows, as once, few or many counts, or as a class when the clone is expanded.

TRBD1	TRBV6-4	TRBJ1-4	.	TGTGCCAGCAGTGACTCGACAGGGTTTTTACGGACAGCTAATGAAAAACTGTTTTTT	CASSDSTGFLRTANEKLFF
.	TRBV2	TRBJ2-1	.	TGTGCCAGCAGCCTAGAGGACGTACGGGATCGGCAGTTCTTC	CASSLEDVRDRQFF
TRBD2	TRBV15	TRBJ2-4	.	TGTGCCACCAGCAGAGATCAGGGACTAGCGGGGCAGTACTTC	CATSRDQGLAGQYF
TRBD2	TRBV15	TRBJ2-1	.	TGTGCCACCAGCAGAGATCGGGGACTAGCGGGAGGAGAGTTCTTC	CATSRDRGLAGGEFF
TRBD1	TRBV6-2/TRBV6-3	TRBJ1-1	few	TGTGCCAGCAGTCGACAGGGCCGTGAGGCTGAAGCTTTCTTT	CASSRQGREAEAFF
.	TRBV20-1	TRBJ1-2	once	TGCAGTGCCCGGACGGACAAGGACTATGGCTACACCTTC	CSARTDKDYGYTF
TRBD2	TRBV2	TRBJ2-7	.	TGTGCCAGCAACTCCGGGACTAGCTTTTCCTACGAGCAGTACTTC	CASNSGTSFSYEQYF
.	TRBV7-8	TRBJ1-2	.	TGTGCCAGCAGCTTAGCGGAGGATACCCATGGCTACACCTTC	CASSLAEDTHGYTF
TRBD1	TRBV20-1	TRBJ1-1	few	TGCAGTGCTTTAGACAGGGTGTGGACTGAAGCTTTCTTT	CSALDRVWTEAFF
.	TRBV29-1	TRBJ2-3	many	TGCAGCGTTGGCGGGGTTAGCACAGATACGCAGTATTTT	CSVGGVSTDTQYF
.	TRBV29-1	TRBJ1-1	.	TGCAGCGTTGACGGGTACTTGCTGAACACTGAAGCTTTCTTT	CSVDGYLLNTEAFF
.	TRBV6-1	TRBJ2-3	.	TGTGCCCGGGCAGGCAGTCATAGCACAGATACGCAGTATTTT	CARAGSHSTDTQYF
.	TRBV9	TRBJ2-2	few	TGTGCCAGCAGCGTAGGTGGAGGGACAACCGGGGAGCTGTTTTTT	CASSVGGGTTGELFF
.	TRBV11-1	TRBJ1-2	once	TGTGCCAGCAGCCCCCGGGACGGCTCCCCCTACACCTTC	CASSPRDGSPYTF
.	TRBV3-1	TRBJ2-7	.	TGTGCCAGCAGCCAGGGGACCTCGCCCCACGAGCAGTACTTC	CASSQGTSPHEQYF
.	TRBV7-9	TRBJ1-1	few	TGTGCCAGCAGCTTGGCCTGGGCGCCCCGAGCTTTCTTT	CASSLAWAPRAFF
TRBD2	TRBV20-1	TRBJ2-1	few	TGCAGTGCTACTAGGGAGGGTGAGCAGTTCTTC	CSATREGEQFF
TRBD1	TRBV29-1	TRBJ1-2	many	TGCAGCGCCCGACAGGGACGCAACTATGGCTACACCTTC	CSARQGRNYGYTF
.	TRBV20-1	TRBJ2-2	once	TGCAGTGCTAGAGATGAAGGCGGGGAGCTGTTTTTT	CSARDEGGELFF
.	TRBV6-5	TRBJ2-3	few	TGTGCCAGCAGTCCCAATGGTGGAGATACGCAGTATTTT	CASSPNGGDTQYF
.	TRBV4-1	TRBJ2-7	many	TGCGCCAGCAGCCAAGGTCGGGCAGGGGTCGCGTGGGAGCAGTACTTC	CASSQGRAGVAWEQYF
.	TRBV7-6	TRBJ2-2	.	TGTGCCAGCAGCTTAAATCCAGGAACCGGGGAGCTGTTTTTT	CASSLNPGTGELFF
.	TRBV13	TRBJ2-6	many	TGTGCCAGCAGCCTTGGGGCCAACGTCCTGACTTTC	CASSLGANVLTF
.	TRBV3-1	TRBJ1-2	.	TGTGCCAGCAGCCCCTGGGGTTCTAACTATGGCTACACCTTC	CASSPWGSNYGYTF
.	TRBV27	TRBJ1-5	.	TGTGCCAGCAGTTGGAGGGACGGCAATCAGCCCCAGCATTTT	CASSWRDGNQPQHF
.	TRBV3-1	TRBJ2-2	.	TGTGCCAGCAGCCAAGATCTAGGAAGGGAGCTGTTTTTT	CASSQDLGRELFF
.	TRBV5-1	TRBJ1-1	once	TGCGCCAGCAGCTTGGACGGCAATGAAGCTTTCTTT	CASSLDGNEAFF
TRBD2	TRBV7-2	TRBJ2-5	.	TGTGCCAGCAGCTTAGGGTGGAGCGGGGGCCCGGAGACCCAGTACTTC	CASSLGWSGGPETQYF
.	TRBV7-9	TRBJ2-3	few	TGTGCCAGCAGATCGCCAGGGTTGGGCCGGAGCACAGATACGCAGTATTTT	CASRSPGLGRSTDTQYF
.	TRBV2	TRBJ1-2	.	TGTGCCAGCAGAATGACAGTCCTCAGGAGTGGCTACACCTTC	CASRMTVLRSGYTF
.	TRBV7-2	TRBJ1-6	few	TGTGCCAGCAGCGTAACCGGGTCTTATAATTCACCCCTCCACTTT	CASSVTGSYNSPLHF
.	TRBV9	TRBJ1-1	.	TGTGCCAGCAGCGAAGCGACCGGGATCACTGAAGCTTTCTTT	CASSEATGITEAFF
TRBD1	TRBV20-1	TRBJ2-1	few	TGCAGTGCTAGGATTGCCGGGACAGGCGAAATCAATGAGCAGTTCTTC	CSARIAGTGEINEQFF
TRBD2	TRBV20-1	TRBJ2-5	.	TGCAGTGCAACGGATAGCGGGATTAACGAAGAGACCCAGTACTTC	CSATDSGINEETQYF
.	TRBV7-8	TRBJ2-2	.	TGTGCCAGCAGCGGGACGGAGAAAACCGGGGAGCTGTTTTTT	CASSGTEKTGELFF
.	TRBV10-3	TRBJ1-1	few	TGTGCCATCAGATCTCAGGAGTTCAACACTGAAGCTTTCTTT	CAIRSQEFNTEAFF
TRBD1	TRBV7-2	TRBJ2-2	.	TGTGCCAGCAGCTTAACCGCACAGGGGGCCGGTACCGGGGAGCTGTTTTTT	CASSLTAQGAGTGELFF
.	TRBV6-5	TRBJ2-7	.	TGTGCCAGCAGTGCGGACGGGGGTCTCTACGAGCAGTACTTC	CASSADGGLYEQYF
.	TRBV27	TRBJ2-1	.	TGTGCCAGCAGTTTTCATGGGACGGATAACAATGAGCAGTTCTTC	CASSFHGTDNNEQFF
TRBD1	TRBV7-3	TRBJ2-5	.	TGTGCCAGCAGCTCAGCCGGGACAGGGAGAGGGACCCAGTACTTC	CASSSAGTGRGTQYF
TRBD1	TRBV20-1	TRBJ1-2	many	TGCAGTGCCCTAGAAAGGGGGCAATATGGCTACACCTTC	CSALERGQYGYTF
.	TRBV7-9	TRBJ1-1	.	TGTGCCAGCAGCCCCCCGACGGGGTCGATGAACACTGAAGCTTTCTTT	CASSPPTGSMNTEAFF
.	TRBV27	TRBJ1-5	.	TGTGCCAGCAGTTTATCTCGTCCCGGCAATCAGCCCCAGCATTTT	CASSLSRPGNQPQHF